These 17 T cell receptor beta chains originate from one sample sequenced in a study of OX40 agonist ivuxolimab in advanced cancers. The library relied on the immunoSEQ multiplex PCR assay. The source is immuneACCESS, and TCRdb retained only in-frame sequences with V and J called. Part of the clones is not carried over; for the studies checked, unresolved V genes explain less than half of this, and the remainder is unexplained. The sample table holds under 50,000 clones, of which approximately 92% were seen once. The ten largest clones add up to roughly 9.8% of the sample. The specimen was CD4+ or CD8+ T cells sorted from blood, collected in a trial of the OX40 agonist ivuxolimab. The receptor source for this set is an adult with an advanced solid tumor such as melanoma, head and neck, liver or kidney cancer.

CDR3 bases: TGTGCCAGCAGCTTAACAAGGATGAACACTGAAGCTTTCTTT. Residues: CASSLTRMNTEAFF. The chain carries TRBV5-8 and TRBJ1-1; no definite D call. Looked up from germline, CDR1 is SGHTS and CDR2 is YDEGEE. This CDR3 has 14 residues. The V gene lost 2 bases and the J gene lost 0 bases, with 8 bases spanning the gap.

V gene TRBV6-5 combines with J gene TRBJ1-2; no clear D gene. This CDR3 comprises 16 residues. The germline CDR1 and CDR2 sequences are MNHEY and SVGAGI. Deletions cut 3 bases from V and 1 base from J, with 15 bases between. The CDR3 nucleotides read TGTGCCAGCAGTTATAGAACAGACTATCTTAACTATGGCTACACCTTC. It encodes CASSYRTDYLNYGYTF.

The V and J genes are TRBV9 and TRBJ1-5; TRBD1 aligns across 11 bases. The V and J ends lost 3 bases and 4 bases, in that order; junction bases with no gene match: 3. Looked up from germline, CDR1 is SGDLS and CDR2 is YYNGEE. CDR3 length: 15 residues. The CDR3 DNA reads as TGTGCCAGCAGCGCCGGGACAGGGGGTAATCAGCCCCAGCATTTT. Protein: CASSAGTGGNQPQHF.

This clone was found a few times. The chain recombines TRBV19 with TRBJ1-1, with 7 bases lining up with TRBD1. The CDR3 contains 15 residues. J lost 0 bases, V lost 4 bases, and 5 bases had no gene match. Germline V lookup: CDR1 LNHDA, CDR2 SQIVND (reference sequence). The CDR3 loop reads CASSTPGQMNTEAFF. CDR3 sequence (DNA): TGTGCCAGTAGTACCCCGGGACAGATGAACACTGAAGCTTTCTTT.

The chain employs TRBV10-3 and TRBJ2-7; the D gene is possibly TRBD1 (6 bases). Germline lookup yields CDR1 ENHRY and CDR2 SYGVKD. With 8 bases removed from V and 4 bases from J, the gap between germline ends came to 15 bases. The CDR3 extends over 13 amino acids. The CDR3 DNA follows: TGTGCCATCGGGGACACCTCCAAGTACGAGCAGTACTTC. Protein product: CAIGDTSKYEQYF.

The chain's CDR3 is CASSLVTANYGYTF. DNA for the CDR3: TGTGCCAGCAGCTTAGTGACAGCTAACTATGGCTACACCTTC. The genes are TRBV11-2 and TRBJ1-2; tentatively, D is TRBD1 (5 bases). The CDR3 is 14 residues long. Germline values: CDR1 SGHAT, CDR2 FQNNGV. V was shortened by 1 base and J by 0 bases, with 6 bases between the two germline ends.

V and J are TRBV29-1 and TRBJ2-7, with 10 bases lining up with TRBD1. V lost 4 bases, J lost 0 bases, and 0 bases stayed unmatched. The CDR3 runs 13 residues. Looked up from germline, CDR1 is SQVTM and CDR2 is ANQGSEA. As DNA, the CDR3 is TGCAGCGTTGGGACAGGGGGCTCCTACGAGCAGTACTTC. Its protein is CSVGTGGSYEQYF.

The J gene is TRBJ2-1, the V gene TRBV7-9; 10 bases match TRBD2. Germline CDR1 SEHNR, CDR2 FQNEAQ (reference sequence). The trim removed 0 bases at V and 6 bases at J, leaving 5 bases unmatched. CDR3 length: 16 residues. The CDR3 DNA is TGTGCCAGCAGCTTAGCTGCGGCTAGCGGGGGCAATGAGCAGTTCTTC. It yields the protein CASSLAAASGGNEQFF.

This chain joins TRBV5-5 and TRBJ1-4; no reliable D call. Deletions cut 0 bases from V and 7 bases from J, with 16 bases between. This CDR3 region has 16 residues. Germline loops: CDR1 SGHKS, CDR2 YYEKEE (reference sequence). This chain's CDR3 is CASSLEGLPISEKLFF. The CDR3 DNA is TGTGCCAGCAGCTTGGAAGGCCTCCCTATTAGTGAAAAACTGTTTTTT.

This chain joins TRBV19 and TRBJ2-1; no definite D call. Germline V CDR1 and CDR2: LNHDA, SQIVND (reference sequence). CDR3 size: 15 residues. The ends were cut back, 2 bases at V and 3 bases at J, with 11 bases in the middle. Written as DNA, the CDR3 is TGTGCCAGTAGTATATACGGCACGCGCTACAATGAGCAGTTCTTC. Translation gives CASSIYGTRYNEQFF.

This sequence joins TRBV7-8 and TRBJ2-1; 9 bases match TRBD1. The CDR3 is 16 amino acids. The germline V gene has CDR1 SGHVS and CDR2 FQNEAQ. Losses at the gene ends were 7 bases for V and 2 bases for J; bases not matched to a gene: 9. The CDR3 sequence is CASTDLGTGTYNEQFF. The CDR3, as DNA: TGTGCCAGCACCGACTTGGGGACAGGGACCTACAATGAGCAGTTCTTC.

V gene TRBV10-1 combines with J gene TRBJ2-3; D is possibly TRBD1 (6 bases). The length of the CDR3 is 15 residues. Trimming shortened V by 2 bases and J by 2 bases, and 11 bases separated the two germline ends. Germline V gene data show CDR1 as WNHNN and CDR2 as SYGVQD (reference sequence). This CDR3 is CASSEGWTATDTQYF. In nucleotides, the CDR3 is TGCGCCAGCAGTGAGGGATGGACAGCCACAGATACGCAGTATTTT.

The chain links TRBV27 to TRBJ1-1; D unclear. Trimming shortened V by 6 bases and J by 0 bases, and 8 bases separated the two germline ends. From germline, CDR1 is MNHEY and CDR2 SMNVEV (reference sequence). This CDR3 is built from 13 residues. CDR3 in amino acids: CASRLTVNTEAFF. DNA of the CDR3: TGTGCCAGCAGACTTACAGTGAACACTGAAGCTTTCTTT.

The chain has TRBV4-2 and TRBJ2-2; weak D call: TRBD1 (6 bases). V gave up 2 bases and J gave up 4 bases, with 14 bases separating them. Germline values: CDR1 LGHNA, CDR2 YNFKEQ. The CDR3 length is 16 residues. The CDR3 region has the DNA TGTGCCAGCAGCCAATACACAGGGTCAGGCACCGGGGAGCTGTTTTTT. It encodes CASSQYTGSGTGELFF.

The chain joins TRBV2 to TRBJ2-5; D remains unclear. With 8 bases removed from V and 5 bases from J, the gap between germline ends came to 15 bases. This CDR3 is 13 amino acids long. Germline V gene data show CDR1 as SNHLY and CDR2 as FYNNEI. CDR3 sequence reads: CASVPGSKETQYF. The CDR3 DNA sequence: TGTGCCAGCGTCCCCGGGTCGAAGGAGACCCAGTACTTC.

This clone appeared once. J is TRBJ1-2 and V is TRBV7-9, with D possibly matching TRBD1 (5 bases). The CDR3 consists of 16 residues. Germline CDR1 is SEHNR and CDR2 is FQNEAQ (reference sequence). The V gene lost 5 bases and the J gene lost 8 bases, with 24 bases spanning the gap. The CDR3 spells CASSNTEHGASEGYTF. The CDR3 coding sequence is TGTGCCAGCAGCAACACAGAACATGGGGCCTCAGAAGGCTACACCTTC.

The CDR3 is CASSLEGSNEKLFF. The CDR3 DNA is TGTGCCAGCAGCTTGGAGGGAAGCAATGAAAAACTGTTTTTT. J is TRBJ1-4 and V is TRBV7-9; D call uncertain. The ends were cut back, 3 bases at V and 5 bases at J, with 10 bases in the middle. This CDR3 contains 14 residues. Germline CDR1 is SEHNR and CDR2 is FQNEAQ (reference sequence).